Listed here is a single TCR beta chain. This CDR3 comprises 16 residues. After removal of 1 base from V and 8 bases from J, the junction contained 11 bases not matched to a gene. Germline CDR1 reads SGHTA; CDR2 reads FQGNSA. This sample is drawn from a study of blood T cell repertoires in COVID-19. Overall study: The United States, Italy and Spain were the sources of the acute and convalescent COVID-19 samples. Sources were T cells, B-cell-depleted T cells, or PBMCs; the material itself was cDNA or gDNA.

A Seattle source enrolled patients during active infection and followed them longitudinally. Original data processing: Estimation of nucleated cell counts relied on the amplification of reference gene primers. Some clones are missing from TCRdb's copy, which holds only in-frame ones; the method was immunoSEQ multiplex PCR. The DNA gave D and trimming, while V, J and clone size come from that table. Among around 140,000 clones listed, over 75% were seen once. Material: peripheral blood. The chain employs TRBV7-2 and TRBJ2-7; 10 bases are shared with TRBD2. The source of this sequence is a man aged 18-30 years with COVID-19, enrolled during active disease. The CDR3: CASSLVTSGDLSKQYF. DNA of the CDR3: TGTGCCAGCAGCTTAGTCACTAGCGGGGACCTATCGAAGCAGTACTTC.